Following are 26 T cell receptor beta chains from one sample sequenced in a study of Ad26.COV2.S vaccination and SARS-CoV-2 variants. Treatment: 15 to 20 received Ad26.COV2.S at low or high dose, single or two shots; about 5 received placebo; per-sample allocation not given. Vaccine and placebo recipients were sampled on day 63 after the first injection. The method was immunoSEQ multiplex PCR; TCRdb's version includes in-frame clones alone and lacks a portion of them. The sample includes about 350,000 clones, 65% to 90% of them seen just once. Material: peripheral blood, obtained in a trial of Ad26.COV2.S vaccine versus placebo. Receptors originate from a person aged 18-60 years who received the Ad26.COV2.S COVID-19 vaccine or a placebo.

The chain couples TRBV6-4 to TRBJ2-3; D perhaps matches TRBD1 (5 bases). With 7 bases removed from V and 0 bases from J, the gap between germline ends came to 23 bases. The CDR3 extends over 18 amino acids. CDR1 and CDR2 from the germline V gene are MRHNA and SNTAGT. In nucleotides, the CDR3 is TGTGCCAGCACGATCCGAAAGGGGCCAAATTTAAGCACAGATACGCAGTATTTT. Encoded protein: CASTIRKGPNLSTDTQYF.

CDR3 coding DNA: TGTGCCAGCAGTTACGAGGTGGGGACCCAGTACTTC. The encoded protein is CASSYEVGTQYF. The gene calls are TRBV6-6 and TRBJ2-5; D unclear. From germline, CDR1 is MNHNY and CDR2 SVGAGI (reference sequence). The ends were cut back, 2 bases at V and 7 bases at J, with 8 bases in the middle. The length of the CDR3 is 12 residues.

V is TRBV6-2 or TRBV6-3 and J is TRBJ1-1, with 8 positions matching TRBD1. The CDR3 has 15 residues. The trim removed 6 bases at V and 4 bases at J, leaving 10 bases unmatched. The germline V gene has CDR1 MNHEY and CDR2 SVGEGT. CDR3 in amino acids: CASRYRGILGTEAFF. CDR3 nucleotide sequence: TGTGCCAGCAGGTACAGGGGGATATTGGGCACTGAAGCTTTCTTT.

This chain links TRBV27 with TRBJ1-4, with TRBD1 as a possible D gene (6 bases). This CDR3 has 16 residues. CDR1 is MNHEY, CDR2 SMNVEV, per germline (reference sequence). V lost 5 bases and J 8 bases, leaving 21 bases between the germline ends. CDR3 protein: CASSVQWAGELEKLFF. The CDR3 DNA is TGTGCCAGCAGTGTCCAGTGGGCAGGGGAGTTGGAAAAACTGTTTTTT.

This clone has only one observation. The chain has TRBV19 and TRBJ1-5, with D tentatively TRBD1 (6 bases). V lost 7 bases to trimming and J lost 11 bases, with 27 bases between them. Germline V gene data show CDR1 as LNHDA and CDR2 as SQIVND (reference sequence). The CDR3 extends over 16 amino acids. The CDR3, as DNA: TGTGCCAGTAAAGAGACATACCGGACAGCGCGGGGGGCCCAGCATTTT. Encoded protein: CASKETYRTARGAQHF.

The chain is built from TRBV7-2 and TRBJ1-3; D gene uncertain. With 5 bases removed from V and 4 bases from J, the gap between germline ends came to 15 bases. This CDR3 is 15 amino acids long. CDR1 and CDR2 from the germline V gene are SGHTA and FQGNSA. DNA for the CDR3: TGTGCCAGCAGCCCACGATTGTCGCCCGGAAACACCATATATTTT. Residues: CASSPRLSPGNTIYF. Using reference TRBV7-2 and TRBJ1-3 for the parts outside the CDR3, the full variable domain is GAGVSQSPSNKVTEKGKDVELRCDPISGHTALYWYRQSLGQGLEFLIYFQGNSAPDKSGLPSDRFSAERTGGSVSTLTIQRTQQEDSAVYLCASSPRLSPGNTIYFGEGSWLTVV.

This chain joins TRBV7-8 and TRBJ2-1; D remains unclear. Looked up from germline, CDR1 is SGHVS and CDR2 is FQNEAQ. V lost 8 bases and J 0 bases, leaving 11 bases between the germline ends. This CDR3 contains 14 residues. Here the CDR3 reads CASRRSASYNEQFF. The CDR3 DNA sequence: TGTGCCAGCCGCAGGTCTGCCTCCTACAATGAGCAGTTCTTC.

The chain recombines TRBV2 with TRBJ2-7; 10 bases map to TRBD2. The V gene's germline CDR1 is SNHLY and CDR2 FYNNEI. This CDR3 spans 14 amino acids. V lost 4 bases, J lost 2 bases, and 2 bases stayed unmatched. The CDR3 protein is CASSGLAGAYEQYF. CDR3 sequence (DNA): TGTGCCAGCAGTGGGCTAGCGGGGGCCTACGAGCAGTACTTC.

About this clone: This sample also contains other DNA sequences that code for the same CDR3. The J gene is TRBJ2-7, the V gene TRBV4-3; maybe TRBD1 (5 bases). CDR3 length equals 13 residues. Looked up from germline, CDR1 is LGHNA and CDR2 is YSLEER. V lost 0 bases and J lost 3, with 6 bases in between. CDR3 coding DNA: TGCGCCAGCAGCCAAGATAGGGGCTACGAGCAGTACTTC. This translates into CASSQDRGYEQYF.

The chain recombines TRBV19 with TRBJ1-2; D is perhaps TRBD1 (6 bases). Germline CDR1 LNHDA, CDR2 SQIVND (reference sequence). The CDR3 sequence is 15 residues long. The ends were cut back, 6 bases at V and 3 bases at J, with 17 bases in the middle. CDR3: CASSPQAAGDYGYTF. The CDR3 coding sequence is TGTGCCAGTAGCCCACAAGCGGCAGGGGACTATGGCTACACCTTC. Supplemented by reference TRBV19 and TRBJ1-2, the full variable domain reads DGGITQSPKYLFRKEGQNVTLSCEQNLNHDAMYWYRQDPGQGLRLIYYSQIVNDFQKGDIAEGYSVSREKKESFPLTVTSAQKNPTAFYLCASSPQAAGDYGYTFGSGTRLTVV.

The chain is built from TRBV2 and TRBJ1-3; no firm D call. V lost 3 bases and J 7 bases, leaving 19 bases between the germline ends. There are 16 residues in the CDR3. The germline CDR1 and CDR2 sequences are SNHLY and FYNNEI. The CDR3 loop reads CASSDRHNFWSNTIYF. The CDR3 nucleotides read TGTGCCAGCAGTGATCGGCACAACTTCTGGAGTAACACCATATATTTT.

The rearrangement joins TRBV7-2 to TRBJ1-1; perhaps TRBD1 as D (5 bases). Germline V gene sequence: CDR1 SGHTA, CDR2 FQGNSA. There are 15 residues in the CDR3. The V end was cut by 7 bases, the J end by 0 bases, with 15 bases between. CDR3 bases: TGTGCCAGCACTCTAGGGACTTCCATGAACACTGAAGCTTTCTTT. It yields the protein CASTLGTSMNTEAFF. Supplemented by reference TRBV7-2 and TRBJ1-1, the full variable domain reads GAGVSQSPSNKVTEKGKDVELRCDPISGHTALYWYRQSLGQGLEFLIYFQGNSAPDKSGLPSDRFSAERTGGSVSTLTIQRTQQEDSAVYLCASTLGTSMNTEAFFGQGTRLTVV.

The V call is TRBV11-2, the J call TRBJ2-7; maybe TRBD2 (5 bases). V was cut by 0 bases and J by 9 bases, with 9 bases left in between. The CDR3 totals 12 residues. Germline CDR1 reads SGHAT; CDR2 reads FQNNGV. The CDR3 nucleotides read TGTGCCAGCAGCTTAGATCTGGAGGTGCAGTACTTC. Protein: CASSLDLEVQYF.

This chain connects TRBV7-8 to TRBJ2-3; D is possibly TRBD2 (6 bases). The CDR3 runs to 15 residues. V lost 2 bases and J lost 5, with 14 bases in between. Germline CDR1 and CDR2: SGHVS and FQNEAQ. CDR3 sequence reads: CASSLTWTKRDTQYF. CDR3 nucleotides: TGTGCCAGCAGCTTAACCTGGACTAAAAGAGATACGCAGTATTTT.

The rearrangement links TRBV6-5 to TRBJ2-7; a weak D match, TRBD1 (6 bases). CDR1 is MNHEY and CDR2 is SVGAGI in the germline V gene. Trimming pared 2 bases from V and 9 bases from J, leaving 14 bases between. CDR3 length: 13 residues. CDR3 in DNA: TGTGCCAGCAGTTACAGGGGGTCCCTCTCGCAGTACTTC. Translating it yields CASSYRGSLSQYF.

This CDR3 reads CASSQDKSTEAFF. Written as DNA, the CDR3 is TGCGCCAGCAGCCAAGACAAGAGCACTGAAGCTTTCTTT. The V gene is TRBV4-3, the J gene TRBJ1-1; D not certain. V gave up 0 bases and J gave up 4 bases, with 6 bases separating them. The CDR3 length is 13 residues. CDR1 is LGHNA, CDR2 YSLEER, per germline.

The CDR3 protein is CASSAGTPTEAFF. DNA for the CDR3: TGTGCCAGTAGTGCCGGGACGCCCACCGAAGCTTTCTTT. The rearrangement joins TRBV19 to TRBJ1-1; D may be TRBD1 (5 bases). CDR1 and CDR2 (germline): LNHDA, SQIVND (reference sequence). The ends were cut back, 5 bases at V and 8 bases at J, with 15 bases in the middle. This CDR3 spans 13 amino acids.

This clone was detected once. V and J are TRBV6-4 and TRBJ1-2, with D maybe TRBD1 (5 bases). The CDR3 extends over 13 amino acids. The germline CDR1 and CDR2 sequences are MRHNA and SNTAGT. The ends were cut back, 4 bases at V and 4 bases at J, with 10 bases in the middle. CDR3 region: CASSGGRSYGYTF. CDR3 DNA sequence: TGTGCCAGCAGTGGGGGACGGTCCTATGGCTACACCTTC.

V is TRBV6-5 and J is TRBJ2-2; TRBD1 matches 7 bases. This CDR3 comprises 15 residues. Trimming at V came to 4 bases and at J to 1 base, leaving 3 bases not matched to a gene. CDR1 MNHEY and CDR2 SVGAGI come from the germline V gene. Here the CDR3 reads CASSSGTVNTGELFF. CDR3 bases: TGTGCCAGCAGTTCCGGGACAGTGAACACCGGGGAGCTGTTTTTT.

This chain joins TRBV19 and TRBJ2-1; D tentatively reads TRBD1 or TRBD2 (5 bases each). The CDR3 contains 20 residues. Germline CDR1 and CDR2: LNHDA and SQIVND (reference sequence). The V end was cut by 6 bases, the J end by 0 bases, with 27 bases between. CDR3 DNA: TGTGCCAGTAGCAACCGGGACCCCGTAACCCTCATGAGCTCCTACAATGAGCAGTTCTTC. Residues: CASSNRDPVTLMSSYNEQFF.

CDR3 region: CASSAETGLNSPLHF. In DNA, the CDR3 is TGTGCCAGCAGCGCAGAGACAGGCCTAAATTCACCCCTCCACTTT. This chain connects TRBV9 to TRBJ1-6; D may be TRBD1 (6 bases). Looked up from germline, CDR1 is SGDLS and CDR2 is YYNGEE. CDR3 length equals 15 residues. Between the trimmed V and J ends, which lost 3 bases and 7 bases, there was a span of 14 bases.

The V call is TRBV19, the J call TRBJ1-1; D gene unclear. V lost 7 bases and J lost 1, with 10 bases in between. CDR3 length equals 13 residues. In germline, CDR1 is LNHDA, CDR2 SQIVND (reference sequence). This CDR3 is CASKKSGNTEAFF. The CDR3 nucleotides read TGTGCCAGTAAGAAATCAGGGAACACTGAAGCTTTCTTT.

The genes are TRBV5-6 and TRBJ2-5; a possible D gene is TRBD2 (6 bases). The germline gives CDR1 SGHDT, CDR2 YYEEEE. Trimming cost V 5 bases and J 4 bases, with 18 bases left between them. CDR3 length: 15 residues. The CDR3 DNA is TGTGCCAGCAGATCCGGGAGCAGGCCTCCAGAGACCCAGTACTTC. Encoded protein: CASRSGSRPPETQYF.

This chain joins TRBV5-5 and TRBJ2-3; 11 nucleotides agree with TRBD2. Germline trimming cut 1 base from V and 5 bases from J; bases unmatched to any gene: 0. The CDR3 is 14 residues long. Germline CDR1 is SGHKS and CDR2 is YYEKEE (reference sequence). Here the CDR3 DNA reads TGTGCCAGCAGCTTGACTAGCGGGGGAGATACGCAGTATTTT. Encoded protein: CASSLTSGGDTQYF.

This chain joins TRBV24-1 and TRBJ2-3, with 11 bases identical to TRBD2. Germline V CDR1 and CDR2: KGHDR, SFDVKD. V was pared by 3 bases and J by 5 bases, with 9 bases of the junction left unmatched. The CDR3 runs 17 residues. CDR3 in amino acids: CATSDPLAGGAGDTQYF. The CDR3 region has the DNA TGTGCCACCAGTGATCCCCTAGCGGGGGGCGCGGGAGATACGCAGTATTTT.

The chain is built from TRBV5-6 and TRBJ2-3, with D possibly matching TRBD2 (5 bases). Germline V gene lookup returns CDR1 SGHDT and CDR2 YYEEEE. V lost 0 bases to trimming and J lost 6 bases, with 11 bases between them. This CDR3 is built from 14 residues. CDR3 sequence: CASSLAGVRDTQYF. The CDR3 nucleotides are TGTGCCAGCAGCTTGGCCGGGGTTCGGGATACGCAGTATTTT.